The 25 T cell receptor beta chains presented below share a single source sample, sequenced in a study of blood T cells in healthy people across ages. Then a second PCR, running about 6 to 12 cycles, was carried out with a sample-barcoded 5' primer and a J-beta primer mix. TCRdb called the 5' RACE reads again in MiXCR, with one record for every CDR3 protein. The sample records around 650,000 distinct CDR3 sequences, roughly 43% being singletons. Material for sequencing was blood. These receptors all stem from a man older than 75 in good health.

In the case of this clonotype: A read error may explain this, as a much larger clone is one base away. The chain combines TRBV29-1 with TRBJ1-5; D remains ambiguous. CDR3 length: 13 amino acids. Deletions cut 4 bases from V and 5 bases from J, with 12 bases between. Germline loops: CDR1 SQVTM, CDR2 ANQGSEA. CDR3 DNA: TGCAGCGTTGTTTTCGGGGAATATCAGCCCCAGCATTTT. Translated, it gives CSVVFGEYQPQHF.

This clonotype has at least ten counts. The chain links TRBV12-3 or TRBV12-4 to TRBJ2-3; 10 bases match TRBD2. With 5 bases clipped from V and 5 bases from J, the junction kept 1 base outside the gene matches. CDR3 length: 13 residues. The CDR3 bases are TGTGCCAGCAGTAGGACTAGCGGAGATACGCAGTATTTT. Residues: CASSRTSGDTQYF.

Worth noting for this clonotype: The junction departs from germline at one end; a sequencing error may be responsible. The gene calls are TRBV20-1 and TRBJ2-5; TRBD2 agrees at 14 bases. The CDR3 is 15 residues long. Germline CDR1 is DFQATT and CDR2 is SNEGSKA (reference sequence). The CDR3 coding sequence is TGCGGTGCAAGACTAGCGGGAGGGCCCCCAGAGACCCAGTACTTC. Its protein is CGARLAGGPPETQYF.

The chain has TRBV6-2 or TRBV6-3 and TRBJ2-5, with 7 bases lining up with TRBD2. The CDR3 length is 16 residues. V gave up 2 bases and J gave up 3 bases; unmatched junction bases: 9. Germline assignment: CDR1 MNHEY and CDR2 SVGEGT. The CDR3 DNA follows: TGTGCCAGCAGTTACCCCCTCGGGGGGTTCGAAGAGACCCAGTACTTC. This sequence encodes CASSYPLGGFEETQYF.

This clonotype occurred a few times. DNA of the CDR3: TGTGCCAGCAGCTTAGCGCCATTAATAACCAACCCTATGAAGCAGTACTTC. Translated: CASSLAPLITNPMKQYF. The chain joins TRBV7-9 to TRBJ2-4; D unclear. The CDR3 extends over 17 amino acids. Germline CDR1 is SEHNR and CDR2 is FQNEAQ (reference sequence). V was pared by 0 bases and J by 13 bases, with 25 bases between.

The chain combines TRBV18 with TRBJ2-5; weak D call: TRBD1 (5 bases). From germline, CDR1 is KGHSH and CDR2 LQKENI. CDR3 length: 15 amino acids. V was clipped by 5 bases and J by 0 bases, with 13 bases between them. The chain's CDR3 is CASSRQILYQETQYF. CDR3 sequence (DNA): TGTGCCAGCTCAAGACAGATACTATACCAAGAGACCCAGTACTTC.

Comments on this clonotype: The junction departs from germline at one end; a sequencing error may be responsible. J is TRBJ2-1 and V is TRBV11-3; D may be TRBD1 (5 bases). The CDR3 extends over 13 amino acids. Germline V gene lookup returns CDR1 SGHNT and CDR2 YENEEA. The CDR3 sequence: CTSSFRQTNEQFF. The CDR3 DNA reads as TGTACCAGCAGCTTTCGACAGACCAATGAGCAGTTCTTC.

This chain connects TRBV14 to TRBJ1-1; D is unclear. V was clipped by 6 bases and J by 4 bases, with 15 bases between them. From germline, CDR1 is SGHDN and CDR2 FVKESK. This CDR3 is built from 14 residues. CDR3 sequence (DNA): TGTGCCAGCAGTCCCTATACCCTCGGCACTGAAGCTTTCTTT. It is translated as CASSPYTLGTEAFF.

This clonotype was seen a few times. The V and J genes are TRBV2 and TRBJ2-3; 8 bases align to TRBD2. Germline V gene data show CDR1 as SNHLY and CDR2 as FYNNEI. The V and J ends lost 8 bases and 0 bases, in that order; junction bases with no gene match: 13. The CDR3 sequence is 17 residues long. This chain's CDR3 is CASSGISGGPSTDTQYF. The CDR3 coding sequence is TGTGCCAGCTCGGGGATATCGGGAGGGCCTAGCACAGATACGCAGTATTTT.

This clonotype appeared once. The chain joins TRBV7-2 to TRBJ1-6; D not resolved. V was clipped by 3 bases and J by 3 bases, with 9 bases between them. Per the germline V gene, CDR1 is SGHTA and CDR2 is FQGNSA. The CDR3 loop spans 15 amino acids. CDR3 in amino acids: CASSLRGDYNSPLHF. The DNA for the CDR3 is TGTGCCAGCAGCTTGAGAGGAGACTATAATTCACCCCTCCACTTT.

The gene calls are TRBV20-1 and TRBJ1-2; TRBD1 aligns across 7 bases. Trimming cost V 6 bases and J 8 bases; bases outside gene matches: 15. The CDR3 covers 14 residues. Germline values: CDR1 DFQATT, CDR2 SNEGSKA (reference sequence). The CDR3, as DNA: TGCAGTGCGACTCCGGGGCAGGGGGGTTGGGGCTACACCTTC. Its protein is CSATPGQGGWGYTF.

In DNA, the CDR3 is TGTGCCAGCAGTGAGACAGGGAGGAATCAGCCCCAGCATTTT. Protein: CASSETGRNQPQHF. The rearrangement uses TRBV25-1 and TRBJ1-5; 7 bases align to TRBD1. V trimming: 3 bases; J trimming: 4 bases; junction bases outside the gene matches: 3. Germline V gives CDR1 MGHDK, CDR2 SYGVNS. CDR3 length equals 14 residues.

This chain connects TRBV6-1 to TRBJ1-2; D not resolved. Trimming took 7 bases from V and 1 from J, leaving 4 bases between them. In germline, CDR1 is MNHNS, CDR2 SASEGT. The CDR3 is 11 residues long. CDR3 bases: TGTGCCAGCACGGTTAACTATGGCTACACCTTC. This translates into CASTVNYGYTF.

The chain links TRBV7-2 to TRBJ2-2; 8 nucleotides align to TRBD2. Germline values: CDR1 SGHTA, CDR2 FQGNSA. V was pared by 0 bases and J by 5 bases, with 5 bases of the junction left unmatched. CDR3 length: 16 amino acids. The CDR3 loop is CASSLAGRGVTGELFF. CDR3 sequence (DNA): TGTGCCAGCAGCTTAGCGGGGCGGGGGGTAACCGGGGAGCTGTTTTTT.

J is TRBJ2-6 and V is TRBV4-2; D uncertain. This CDR3 contains 15 residues. Looked up from germline, CDR1 is LGHNA and CDR2 is YNFKEQ. Trimming pared 1 base from V and 0 bases from J, leaving 4 bases between. The CDR3 nucleotides read TGTGCCAGCAGCCAAGCGACCTCTGGGGCCAACGTCCTGACTTTC. Amino acids: CASSQATSGANVLTF.

This chain connects TRBV10-1 to TRBJ2-3; weak D call: TRBD2 (5 bases). Trimming took 2 bases from V and 2 from J, leaving 11 bases between them. The germline V gene has CDR1 WNHNN and CDR2 SYGVQD (reference sequence). There are 15 residues in the CDR3. The CDR3 DNA sequence: TGCGCCAGCAGTGAGCCTAGCTCGTCCACAGATACGCAGTATTTT. The encoded protein is CASSEPSSSTDTQYF.

The chain carries TRBV4-2 and TRBJ2-1; TRBD2 matches at 7 bases. This CDR3 spans 15 amino acids. Germline values: CDR1 LGHNA, CDR2 YNFKEQ. J gave up 1 base and V 4 bases, and 4 bases lay outside the gene matches. This CDR3 reads CASSPSSGSYNEQFF. CDR3 nucleotides: TGTGCCAGCAGCCCATCTAGCGGATCCTACAATGAGCAGTTCTTC.

The chain recombines TRBV6-2 or TRBV6-3 with TRBJ2-7; possibly TRBD1 for D (7 bases). V was trimmed by 2 bases and J by 2 bases, leaving 13 bases between them. The CDR3 contains 15 residues. Germline lookup yields CDR1 MNHEY and CDR2 SVGEGT. CDR3 in DNA: TGTGCCAGCAGTTACGCGGGACAGCTCACCTACGAGCAGTACTTC. It codes for CASSYAGQLTYEQYF.

Many counts were recorded for this clonotype. The gene calls are TRBV20-1 and TRBJ2-3, with D maybe TRBD2 (5 bases). The germline gives CDR1 DFQATT, CDR2 SNEGSKA (reference sequence). V lost 3 bases to trimming and J lost 2 bases, with 12 bases between them. This CDR3 is built from 14 residues. CDR3 coding DNA: TGCAGTGCTAGTGAGACGGGGATCACAGATACGCAGTATTTT. This encodes CSASETGITDTQYF.

The J gene is TRBJ2-1, the V gene TRBV6-2 or TRBV6-3; possibly TRBD2 for D (6 bases). The CDR3 consists of 12 residues. Per the germline V gene, CDR1 is MNHEY and CDR2 is SVGEGT. The V end was cut by 5 bases, the J end by 15 bases, with 17 bases between. Here the CDR3 reads CASSPPGVFLFF. DNA of the CDR3: TGTGCCAGCAGTCCCCCGGGAGTCTTTCTGTTCTTC.

Of note for this clonotype: A much larger clone differs by one base, so this may be a read error. The J gene is TRBJ2-5, the V gene TRBV28; 8 bases align to TRBD1. Gene TRBJ2-7 matches the end of the DNA better, so the J call may be wrong. CDR3 length: 15 amino acids. Germline V lookup: CDR1 MDHEN, CDR2 SYDVKM. In DNA form, the CDR3 reads TGTGCCAGCAGTCCTTGGACAGGGAACCCCTACGAGCAGTACTTC. It specifies CASSPWTGNPYEQYF.

The V gene is TRBV15, the J gene TRBJ2-7; possible D gene TRBD2, 6 bases. This CDR3 comprises 16 residues. With 1 base removed from V and 6 bases from J, the gap between germline ends came to 19 bases. Germline V gene data show CDR1 as LNHNV and CDR2 as YYDKDF (reference sequence). As DNA, the CDR3 is TGTGCCACCAGCAGAGGGGTGGCGGGACTTGGGTCCGAGCAGTACTTC. It is translated as CATSRGVAGLGSEQYF.

A few counts support this clonotype. The V and J genes are TRBV7-2 and TRBJ2-5; 9 bases match TRBD2. Trimming cost V 4 bases and J 3 bases; bases outside gene matches: 6. CDR1 is SGHTA and CDR2 is FQGNSA in the germline V gene. CDR3 length equals 15 residues. The CDR3 nucleotides are TGTGCCAGCAGCTCCCTGCTAGCGGGAAAAGAGACCCAGTACTTC. Translated: CASSSLLAGKETQYF.

This clonotype has a count of ten or more. The rearrangement joins TRBV7-3 to TRBJ2-6; possible D gene TRBD1, 7 bases. Germline V gene sequence: CDR1 SGHTA, CDR2 FQGTGA. Trimming removed 2 bases from V and 3 bases from J, with 11 bases in between. The CDR3 runs 16 residues. The CDR3 coding sequence is TGTGCCAGCAGCTTACAGGGGGGATATGGGGCCAACGTCCTGACTTTC. This sequence encodes CASSLQGGYGANVLTF.

The rearrangement joins TRBV12-5 to TRBJ1-2, with 9 bases fitting TRBD1. The V and J ends lost 5 bases and 4 bases, in that order; junction bases with no gene match: 5. The CDR3 sequence is 14 residues long. The germline gives CDR1 LGHNT, CDR2 FRNRAP. In DNA form, the CDR3 reads TGTGCTAGTGGTGGCCCGGGACAGGGCTATGGCTACACCTTC. Amino acid sequence: CASGGPGQGYGYTF.